These T cell receptor beta chains were read from a single sample in a study of PD-L1 blockade in urothelial cancer. This table comes from immunoSEQ multiplex PCR, and its TCRdb copy is limited to in-frame clones, with some not included. This table holds approximately 70,000 clones, roughly nine tenths found once. The sample here was PBMCs, taken around atezolizumab (anti-PD-L1) treatment. These TCRs come from a man aged 60-69 years with urothelial cancer. CDR3s leave out the opening cysteine and the closing phenylalanine or tryptophan. Not every row has a clone size; where given, it reads once, few, many or a size class.

TRBV5-1	NA	TRBJ2-1	ASSSVTGTNEQF
TRBV29-1	few	TRBJ1-2	SVGLGQGNYGYT
TRBV10-2	NA	TRBJ2-7	ATSRGQGYEQY
TRBV16	NA	TRBJ1-2	ASSQDRDYGYT
TRBV6-4	NA	TRBJ2-5	ASSERGGQETQY
TRBV21-1	NA	TRBJ2-5	ARGEGTGVETQY
TRBV4-1	once	TRBJ1-1	ASSPRSPGLLGANTEAF
TRBV4-2	NA	TRBJ2-4	ASSPAGGPFKNIQY
TRBV6-5	NA	TRBJ1-2	ASSYGQGIYGYT
TRBV18	few	TRBJ1-6	ASSTKSGTGVSPLH